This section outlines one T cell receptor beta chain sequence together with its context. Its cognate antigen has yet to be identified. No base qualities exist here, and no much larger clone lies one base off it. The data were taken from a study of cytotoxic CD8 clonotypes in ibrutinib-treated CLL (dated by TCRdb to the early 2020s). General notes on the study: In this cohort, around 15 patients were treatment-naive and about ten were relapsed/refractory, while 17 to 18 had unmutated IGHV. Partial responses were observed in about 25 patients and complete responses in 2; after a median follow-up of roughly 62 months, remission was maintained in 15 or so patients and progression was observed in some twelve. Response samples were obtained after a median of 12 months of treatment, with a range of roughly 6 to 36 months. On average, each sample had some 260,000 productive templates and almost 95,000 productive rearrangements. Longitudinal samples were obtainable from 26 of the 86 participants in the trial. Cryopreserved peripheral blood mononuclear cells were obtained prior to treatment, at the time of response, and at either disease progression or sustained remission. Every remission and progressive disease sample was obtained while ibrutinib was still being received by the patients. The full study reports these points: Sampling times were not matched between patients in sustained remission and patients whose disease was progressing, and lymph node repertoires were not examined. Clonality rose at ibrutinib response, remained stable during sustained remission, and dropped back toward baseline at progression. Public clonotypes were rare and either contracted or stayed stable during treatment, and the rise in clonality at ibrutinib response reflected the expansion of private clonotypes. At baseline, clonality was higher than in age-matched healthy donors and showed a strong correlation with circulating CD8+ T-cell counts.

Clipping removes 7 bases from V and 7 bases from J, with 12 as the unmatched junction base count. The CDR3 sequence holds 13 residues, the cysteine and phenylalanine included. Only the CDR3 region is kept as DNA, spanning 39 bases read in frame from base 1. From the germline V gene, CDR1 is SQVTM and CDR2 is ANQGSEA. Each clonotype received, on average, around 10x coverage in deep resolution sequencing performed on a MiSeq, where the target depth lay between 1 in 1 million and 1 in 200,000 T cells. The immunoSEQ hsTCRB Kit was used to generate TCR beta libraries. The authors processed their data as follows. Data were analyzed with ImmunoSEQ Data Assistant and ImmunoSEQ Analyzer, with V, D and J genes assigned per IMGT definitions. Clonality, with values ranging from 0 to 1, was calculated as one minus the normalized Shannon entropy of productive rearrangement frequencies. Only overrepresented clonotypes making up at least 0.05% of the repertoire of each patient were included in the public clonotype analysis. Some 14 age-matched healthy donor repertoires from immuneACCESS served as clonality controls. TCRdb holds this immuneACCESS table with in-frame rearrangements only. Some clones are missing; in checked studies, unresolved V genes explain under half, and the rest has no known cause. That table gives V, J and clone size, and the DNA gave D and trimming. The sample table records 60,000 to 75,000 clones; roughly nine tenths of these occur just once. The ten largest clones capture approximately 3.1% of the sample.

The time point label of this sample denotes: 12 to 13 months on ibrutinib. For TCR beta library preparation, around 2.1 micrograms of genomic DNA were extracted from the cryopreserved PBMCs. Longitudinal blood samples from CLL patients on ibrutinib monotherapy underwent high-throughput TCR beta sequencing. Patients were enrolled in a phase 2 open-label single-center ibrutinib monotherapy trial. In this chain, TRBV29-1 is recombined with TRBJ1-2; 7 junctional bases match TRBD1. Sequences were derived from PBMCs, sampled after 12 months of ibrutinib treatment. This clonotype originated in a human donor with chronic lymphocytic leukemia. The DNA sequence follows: TGCAGCGCCCAGGGCAGGGGGGGTGCTGGCTACACCTTC. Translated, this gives CSAQGRGGAGYTF.